This passage covers 18 T cell receptor beta chains from one sample sequenced in a study of beta chain features in type 1 diabetes. Since all of the isolated RNA was reverse transcribed, expressed TCRB transcripts were what got sequenced. TCRdb's table, derived via immunoSEQ multiplex PCR, lists solely in-frame clones and lacks some. The sample holds 200,000 to 250,000 clones; more than 9% are singletons and the top ten take 0.03% to 0.035%. The sequenced sample consisted of naive CD4+ T cells from blood. The source is a woman between 18 and 30 years old in good health.

The gene calls are TRBV28 and TRBJ1-2; TRBD1 matches 9 bases. The V and J ends lost 6 bases and 5 bases, in that order; junction bases with no gene match: 10. This CDR3 contains 15 residues. Germline-derived CDR1 and CDR2 are MDHEN and SYDVKM. The CDR3 DNA follows: TGTGCCAGCAGCCTACAGGGGGCTTTTGTTTATGGCTACACCTTC. Amino acid sequence: CASSLQGAFVYGYTF.

The rearrangement uses TRBV6-5 and TRBJ2-2; D is possibly TRBD2 (6 bases). This CDR3 is 15 amino acids long. CDR1 is MNHEY and CDR2 is SVGAGI in the germline V gene. Deletions cut 5 bases from V and 1 base from J, with 11 bases between. The CDR3 is CASSRDLRNTGELFF. The DNA of the CDR3 is TGTGCCAGCAGTCGGGACTTGAGGAACACCGGGGAGCTGTTTTTT.

This clone turned up a few times. J is TRBJ1-2 and V is TRBV5-1; D gene unclear. There are 13 residues in the CDR3. V shed 0 bases and J shed 4 bases, with 7 bases lying between them. Germline values: CDR1 SGHRS, CDR2 YFSETQ. The DNA for the CDR3 is TGCGCCAGCAGCTTGGGGACTCGCTATGGCTACACCTTC. Translating it yields CASSLGTRYGYTF. The whole variable domain, filled in from reference TRBV5-1 and TRBJ1-2, reads KAGVTQTPRYLIKTRGQQVTLSCSPISGHRSVSWYQQTPGQGLQFLFEYFSETQRNKGNFPGRFSGRQFSNSRSEMNVSTLELGDSALYLCASSLGTRYGYTFGSGTRLTVV.

The chain combines TRBV29-1 with TRBJ2-2; TRBD1 matches 10 bases. The CDR3 spans 16 residues. Germline V gives CDR1 SQVTM, CDR2 ANQGSEA. The V and J ends lost 7 bases and 6 bases, in that order; junction bases with no gene match: 14. This chain's CDR3 is CSATTPGQGGSGELFF. CDR3 bases: TGCAGCGCCACCACACCCGGACAGGGGGGCTCCGGGGAGCTGTTTTTT.

This CDR3 is CSVEAGGRGDEKLFF. The CDR3, as DNA: TGCAGCGTTGAGGCCGGAGGCAGGGGGGATGAAAAACTGTTTTTT. The rearrangement uses TRBV29-1 and TRBJ1-4, with 7 positions matching TRBD1. With 3 bases clipped from V and 6 bases from J, the junction kept 10 bases outside the gene matches. CDR3 length equals 15 residues. Per germline, CDR1 SQVTM and CDR2 ANQGSEA.

This clone came up a few times. V and J are TRBV6-5 and TRBJ2-7; tentatively, D is TRBD1 (5 bases). Germline V lookup: CDR1 MNHEY, CDR2 SVGAGI. The CDR3 runs 15 residues. V was trimmed by 2 bases and J by 6 bases, leaving 17 bases between them. The CDR3 bases are TGTGCCAGCAGTTACAGTTCTGGCAGGGAAGTCGAGCAGTACTTC. This encodes CASSYSSGREVEQYF.

The genes are TRBV5-4 and TRBJ2-6; D may be TRBD2 (6 bases). This CDR3 contains 15 residues. The V and J ends lost 2 bases and 1 base respectively, with 7 bases between them. Germline assignment: CDR1 SGHNT and CDR2 YYREEE (reference sequence). The CDR3 here is CASSLGTSGANVLTF. CDR3 DNA: TGTGCCAGCAGCTTAGGGACTTCTGGGGCCAACGTCCTGACTTTC.

The sample holds many counts of this clone. The rearrangement uses TRBV4-1 and TRBJ2-7; maybe TRBD2 (6 bases). The CDR3 is made up of 15 amino acids. Germline CDR1 and CDR2: MGHRA and YSYEKL. Trimming cost V 6 bases and J 0 bases, with 15 bases left between them. CDR3 amino acids: CASRWTGTASYEQYF. CDR3 coding DNA: TGCGCCAGCAGGTGGACCGGGACTGCCTCCTACGAGCAGTACTTC.

Only a few counts were recorded for this clone. The chain uses TRBV9 and TRBJ2-1; the match to TRBD1 covers 8 bases. Germline loops: CDR1 SGDLS, CDR2 YYNGEE. Trimming cost V 3 bases and J 8 bases; bases outside gene matches: 7. The CDR3 extends over 14 amino acids. The CDR3 here is CASSADRVRDEQFF. In nucleotides, the CDR3 is TGTGCCAGCAGCGCGGACAGGGTCCGGGATGAGCAGTTCTTC.

The V gene is TRBV27, the J gene TRBJ1-5; the D gene is possibly TRBD1 (6 bases). The CDR3 has 13 amino acids. Germline values: CDR1 MNHEY, CDR2 SMNVEV (reference sequence). Trimming pared 6 bases from V and 3 bases from J, leaving 9 bases between. Here the CDR3 reads CASRRTVNQPQHF. The CDR3 DNA follows: TGTGCCAGCAGAAGGACAGTCAATCAGCCCCAGCATTTT.

This chain uses TRBV7-9 with TRBJ1-4; D is undetermined. V lost 1 base and J lost 3, with 3 bases in between. Germline assignment: CDR1 SEHNR and CDR2 FQNEAQ (reference sequence). CDR3 length: 13 amino acids. CDR3 protein: CASSLVSNEKLFF. In nucleotides, the CDR3 is TGTGCCAGCAGCTTAGTATCTAATGAAAAACTGTTTTTT.

This clone was counted between two and nine times. The V and J genes are TRBV7-8 and TRBJ1-4, with 9 nucleotides matching TRBD1. The V segment lost 4 bases and the J segment 8 bases; nucleotides outside the gene matches: 5. The CDR3 is 14 amino acids. Germline V CDR1 and CDR2: SGHVS, FQNEAQ. CDR3 residues: CASSWDRVKEKLFF. The CDR3 coding sequence is TGTGCCAGCAGCTGGGACAGGGTAAAAGAAAAACTGTTTTTT.

The chain has TRBV2 and TRBJ1-5; 10 nucleotides match TRBD1. Germline CDR1 is SNHLY and CDR2 is FYNNEI. This CDR3 is 14 amino acids long. Germline trimming cut 3 bases from V and 8 bases from J; bases unmatched to any gene: 4. CDR3 coding DNA: TGTGCCAGCAGTGAGGACAGGGGGAATGAGCCCCAGCATTTT. Protein sequence: CASSEDRGNEPQHF.

This chain links TRBV19 with TRBJ2-7, with TRBD1 matching over 7 bases. The CDR3 runs to 14 residues. The V and J ends lost 4 bases and 3 bases, in that order; junction bases with no gene match: 6. Per the germline V gene, CDR1 is LNHDA and CDR2 is SQIVND (reference sequence). CDR3 nucleotide sequence: TGTGCCAGTAGTAGAACAGGGGCTAGCTACGAGCAGTACTTC. It yields the protein CASSRTGASYEQYF.

V usage is TRBV30 and J usage is TRBJ1-5, with TRBD1 matching over 12 bases. V shed 3 bases and J 7 bases; nucleotides not matched to a gene: 4. The germline V gene has CDR1 GTSNPN and CDR2 SVGIG (reference sequence). The CDR3 has 14 amino acids. The CDR3 region has the DNA TGTGCCTGGAGGGGGACAGGGGGCGGACAGCCCCAGCATTTT. Protein sequence: CAWRGTGGGQPQHF. The variable domain in full, with the rest retrieved from reference TRBV30 and TRBJ1-5, is SQTIHQWPATLVQPVGSPLSLECTVEGTSNPNLYWYRQAAGRGLQLLFYSVGIGQISSEVPQNLSASRPQDRQFILSSKKLLLSDSGFYLCAWRGTGGGQPQHFGDGTRLSIL.

The chain uses TRBV7-2 and TRBJ2-1, with D unresolved. CDR1 SGHTA and CDR2 FQGNSA come from the germline V gene. The V and J ends lost 4 bases and 6 bases respectively, with 7 bases between them. This CDR3 has 12 residues. This chain's CDR3 is CASSSVINEQFF. The CDR3 DNA sequence: TGTGCCAGCAGCTCCGTAATCAATGAGCAGTTCTTC. Full variable domain (outside the CDR3, taken from reference TRBV7-2 and TRBJ2-1): GAGVSQSPSNKVTEKGKDVELRCDPISGHTALYWYRQSLGQGLEFLIYFQGNSAPDKSGLPSDRFSAERTGGSVSTLTIQRTQQEDSAVYLCASSSVINEQFFGPGTRLTVL.

V and J are TRBV5-1 and TRBJ2-1, with 9 bases identical to TRBD1. After removal of 4 bases from V and 7 bases from J, the junction contained 9 bases not matched to a gene. CDR1 is SGHRS and CDR2 is YFSETQ in the germline V gene. The CDR3 runs to 15 residues. CDR3 residues: CASSRRGQGLNEQFF. The CDR3, as DNA: TGCGCCAGCAGCAGGAGGGGACAGGGCTTAAATGAGCAGTTCTTC. The full variable domain, completed using reference TRBV5-1 and TRBJ2-1, is KAGVTQTPRYLIKTRGQQVTLSCSPISGHRSVSWYQQTPGQGLQFLFEYFSETQRNKGNFPGRFSGRQFSNSRSEMNVSTLELGDSALYLCASSRRGQGLNEQFFGPGTRLTVL.

The chain employs TRBV7-9 and TRBJ2-5; 8 nucleotides agree with TRBD2. The CDR3 covers 16 residues. The germline V gene encodes CDR1 SEHNR and CDR2 FQNEAQ (reference sequence). The V and J ends lost 3 bases and 5 bases, in that order; junction bases with no gene match: 11. This CDR3 is CASSLSAGPGGETQYF. CDR3 DNA sequence: TGTGCCAGCAGCTTGTCCGCCGGGCCGGGGGGGGAGACCCAGTACTTC.